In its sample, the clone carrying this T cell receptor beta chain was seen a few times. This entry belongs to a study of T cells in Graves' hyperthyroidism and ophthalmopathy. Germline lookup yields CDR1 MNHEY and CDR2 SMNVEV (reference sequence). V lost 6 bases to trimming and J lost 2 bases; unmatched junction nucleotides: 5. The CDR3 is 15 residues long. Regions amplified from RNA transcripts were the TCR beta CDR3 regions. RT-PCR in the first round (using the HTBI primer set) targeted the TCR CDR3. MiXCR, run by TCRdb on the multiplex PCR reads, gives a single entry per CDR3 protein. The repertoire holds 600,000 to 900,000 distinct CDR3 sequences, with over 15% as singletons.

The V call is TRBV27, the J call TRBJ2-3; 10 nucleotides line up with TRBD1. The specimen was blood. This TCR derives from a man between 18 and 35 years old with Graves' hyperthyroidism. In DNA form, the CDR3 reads TGTGCCAGCAGGGACAGGGGGTTCATCACAGATACGCAGTATTTT. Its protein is CASRDRGFITDTQYF.